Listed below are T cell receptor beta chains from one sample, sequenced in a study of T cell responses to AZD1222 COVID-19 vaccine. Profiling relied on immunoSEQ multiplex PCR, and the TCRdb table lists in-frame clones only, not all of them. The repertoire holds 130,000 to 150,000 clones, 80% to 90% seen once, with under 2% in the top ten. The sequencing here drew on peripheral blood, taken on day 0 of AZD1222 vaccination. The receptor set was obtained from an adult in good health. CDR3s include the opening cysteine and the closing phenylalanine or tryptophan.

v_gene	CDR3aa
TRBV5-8	CASSLQLQVMTQHF
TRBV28	CASNRDIGYTF
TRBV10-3	CATAGGTFEAFF
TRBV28	CASIPTGANVLTF
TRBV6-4	CASSVNREQPQHF
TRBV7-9	CASSPGGGGYGYTF
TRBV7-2	CASSSGRNTEAFF
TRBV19	CASSMLITDTQYF
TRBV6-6	CASRKGQGLSTDTQYF
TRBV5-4	CASSLGFQETQYF
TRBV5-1	CASRPNTGELFF
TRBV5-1	CASSSSGDEQYF
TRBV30	CAWRNGPMSGFSLDTEAFF
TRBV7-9	CASSSPVGVHYEQYF
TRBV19	CASSPGTENSGANVLTF
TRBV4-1	CASSHGQGPSIYEQYF
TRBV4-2	CASSQDRGKVSGELFF
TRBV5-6	CASSRILGQYGYTF
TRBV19	CASSPLGGRGGETQYF
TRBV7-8	CASSIFSSGANVLTF
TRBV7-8	CASRNAGGSYNSPLHF
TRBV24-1	CATSDSKNWGGSPYNEQFF
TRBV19	CASSKAGQGNEKLFF
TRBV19	CASSILDSNYGYTF
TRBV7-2	CASSLRPADEQYF
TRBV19	CASSSQRVGSSYNSPLHF
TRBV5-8	CASSHGRPEAFF
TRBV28	CASEDISYEQYF
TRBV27	CASSPGDRVRYEQYF
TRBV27	CASSLRKFGDTQYF
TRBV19	CASSTAGGGADTQYF
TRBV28	CASSPPGGKFRAFF
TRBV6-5	CASSYGGASTYNEQFF
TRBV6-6	CASSSGQATNEKLFF
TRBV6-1	CASSERIGRGLGTQYF
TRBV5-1	CASSLLLAGGAKNIQYF
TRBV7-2	CASSLGGTGRNTIYF
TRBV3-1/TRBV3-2	CASSQSRGKETQYF
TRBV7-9	CASSISTGGPGANVLTF